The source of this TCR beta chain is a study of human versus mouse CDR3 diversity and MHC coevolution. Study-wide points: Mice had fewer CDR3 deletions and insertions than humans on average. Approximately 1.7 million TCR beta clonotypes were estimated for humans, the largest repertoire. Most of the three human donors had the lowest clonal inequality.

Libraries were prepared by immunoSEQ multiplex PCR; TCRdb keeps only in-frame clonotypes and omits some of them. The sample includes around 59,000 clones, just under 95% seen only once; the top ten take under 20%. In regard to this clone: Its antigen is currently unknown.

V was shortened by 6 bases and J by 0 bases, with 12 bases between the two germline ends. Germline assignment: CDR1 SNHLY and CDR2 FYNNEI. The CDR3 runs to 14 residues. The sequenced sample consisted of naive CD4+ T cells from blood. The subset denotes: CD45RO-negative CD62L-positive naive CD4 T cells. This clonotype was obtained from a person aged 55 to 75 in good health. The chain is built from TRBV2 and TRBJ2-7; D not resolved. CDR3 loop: CASSLKALSYEQYF. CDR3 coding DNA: TGTGCCAGCAGCTTAAAAGCCCTCTCCTACGAGCAGTACTTC.